This is a list of T cell receptor beta chains from one sample in a study of shared clonotypes between healthy human individuals. Method: immunoSEQ multiplex PCR; TCRdb's copy keeps in-frame clones and lacks some. The table includes around 750,000 clones, roughly 70% detected once. The sequenced sample consisted of memory CD4+ T cells sorted from blood. The receptors originated from a woman aged 25 to 39 in good health. CDR3s include the opening cysteine and the closing phenylalanine or tryptophan. Each record gives: D gene, clone size, J gene, V gene, CDR3 protein, CDR3 DNA. The D gene is left open where the match is weak. Size is stated for part of the rows, as once, few or many counts, or as a class when the clone is expanded.

D gene: -
clone size: once
J gene: TRBJ2-7
V gene: TRBV5-6
CDR3 protein: CASSLRTYEQYF
CDR3 DNA: TGTGCCAGCAGCCTAAGAACCTACGAGCAGTACTTC

D gene: -
clone size: -
J gene: TRBJ2-7
V gene: TRBV18
CDR3 protein: CASSPDVSSYEQYF
CDR3 DNA: TGTGCCAGCTCACCAGATGTATCCTCCTACGAGCAGTACTTC

D gene: -
clone size: -
J gene: TRBJ2-7
V gene: TRBV5-6
CDR3 protein: CASSSWGEQYF
CDR3 DNA: TGTGCCAGCAGCTCATGGGGAGAGCAGTACTTC

D gene: -
clone size: -
J gene: TRBJ2-2
V gene: TRBV11-2
CDR3 protein: CASSLDSLGRYTGELFF
CDR3 DNA: TGTGCCAGCAGCTTAGATAGTCTCGGCAGATACACCGGGGAGCTGTTTTTT

D gene: TRBD2
clone size: -
J gene: TRBJ2-5
V gene: TRBV4-1
CDR3 protein: CASSHLAGVGETQYF
CDR3 DNA: TGCGCCAGCAGCCACCTAGCGGGAGTGGGAGAGACCCAGTACTTC

D gene: -
clone size: -
J gene: TRBJ2-7
V gene: TRBV5-1
CDR3 protein: CASSYPFGKQYF
CDR3 DNA: TGCGCCAGCAGCTATCCCTTTGGGAAGCAGTACTTC

D gene: -
clone size: few
J gene: TRBJ1-1
V gene: TRBV7-9
CDR3 protein: CASSFRHTEAFF
CDR3 DNA: TGTGCCAGCAGCTTTCGCCATACAGAAGCTTTCTTT

D gene: TRBD2
clone size: -
J gene: TRBJ2-1
V gene: TRBV5-1
CDR3 protein: CASSLSSGAYNEQFF
CDR3 DNA: TGCGCCAGCAGCTTGAGCAGCGGGGCATACAATGAGCAGTTCTTC

D gene: -
clone size: -
J gene: TRBJ2-1
V gene: TRBV10-1
CDR3 protein: CASSEFQGDYNEQFF
CDR3 DNA: TGCGCCAGCAGTGAGTTTCAGGGAGACTACAATGAGCAGTTCTTC

D gene: -
clone size: -
J gene: TRBJ2-5
V gene: TRBV7-9
CDR3 protein: CASSPRGQTQETQYF
CDR3 DNA: TGTGCCAGCAGCCCGCGGGGACAGACCCAAGAGACCCAGTACTTC

D gene: -
clone size: many
J gene: TRBJ2-7
V gene: TRBV6-5
CDR3 protein: CASSSAQGSYEQYF
CDR3 DNA: TGTGCCAGCAGTTCCGCGCAGGGCTCCTACGAGCAGTACTTC

D gene: TRBD2
clone size: -
J gene: TRBJ2-7
V gene: TRBV30
CDR3 protein: CAWSPGTSGRPYF
CDR3 DNA: TGTGCCTGGAGTCCCGGGACTAGCGGGAGGCCGTACTTC

D gene: -
clone size: -
J gene: TRBJ2-6
V gene: TRBV19
CDR3 protein: CASSYSLSGANVLTF
CDR3 DNA: TGTGCCAGTAGCTATTCCCTCTCTGGGGCCAACGTCCTGACTTTC

D gene: -
clone size: -
J gene: TRBJ1-1
V gene: TRBV19
CDR3 protein: CASIDRGTEAFF
CDR3 DNA: TGTGCCAGTATAGACCGAGGCACTGAAGCTTTCTTT

D gene: -
clone size: -
J gene: TRBJ1-2
V gene: TRBV7-2
CDR3 protein: CASSLSPSSNYGYTF
CDR3 DNA: TGTGCCAGCAGCTTATCCCCCTCCTCTAACTATGGCTACACCTTC

D gene: -
clone size: -
J gene: TRBJ2-6
V gene: TRBV28
CDR3 protein: CASSRAGSSGANVLTF
CDR3 DNA: TGTGCCAGCAGTCGGGCAGGTTCCTCTGGGGCCAACGTCCTGACTTTC

D gene: -
clone size: few
J gene: TRBJ2-7
V gene: TRBV2
CDR3 protein: CASSELLYEQYF
CDR3 DNA: TGTGCCAGCAGTGAGCTACTCTACGAGCAGTACTTC

D gene: TRBD2
clone size: -
J gene: TRBJ2-7
V gene: TRBV27
CDR3 protein: CASSPPGAGLYEQYF
CDR3 DNA: TGTGCCAGCAGTCCCCCAGGTGCGGGACTATACGAGCAGTACTTC

D gene: -
clone size: many
J gene: TRBJ2-2
V gene: TRBV6-4
CDR3 protein: CASSGGRNTGELFF
CDR3 DNA: TGTGCCAGCAGTGGTGGGCGGAACACCGGGGAGCTGTTTTTT

D gene: -
clone size: -
J gene: TRBJ2-4
V gene: TRBV27
CDR3 protein: CASSSPGLAKNIQYF
CDR3 DNA: TGTGCCAGCAGTTCACCAGGGTTAGCCAAAAACATTCAGTACTTC

D gene: -
clone size: -
J gene: TRBJ1-3
V gene: TRBV7-8
CDR3 protein: CASSPRGGDGNTIYF
CDR3 DNA: TGTGCCAGCAGCCCACGTGGCGGTGATGGAAACACCATATATTTT

D gene: TRBD2
clone size: -
J gene: TRBJ2-7
V gene: TRBV2
CDR3 protein: CASKRTSGTDEQYF
CDR3 DNA: TGTGCCAGCAAGAGAACTAGCGGGACTGACGAGCAGTACTTC

D gene: -
clone size: -
J gene: TRBJ1-2
V gene: TRBV13
CDR3 protein: CASSLGTARFGYTF
CDR3 DNA: TGTGCCAGCAGCTTGGGGACCGCTCGATTCGGGTACACCTTC

D gene: TRBD1
clone size: -
J gene: TRBJ2-1
V gene: TRBV16
CDR3 protein: CASSYRDRVFNEQFF
CDR3 DNA: TGTGCCAGCAGCTACCGGGACAGGGTTTTCAATGAGCAGTTCTTC

D gene: -
clone size: few
J gene: TRBJ2-3
V gene: TRBV5-1
CDR3 protein: CASSLDSATDTQYF
CDR3 DNA: TGCGCCAGCAGCTTGGACTCGGCCACAGATACGCAGTATTTT

D gene: -
clone size: -
J gene: TRBJ2-5
V gene: TRBV27
CDR3 protein: CASSLSGGDPATQYF
CDR3 DNA: TGTGCCAGCAGTTTATCGGGGGGCGACCCTGCGACCCAGTACTTC

D gene: -
clone size: -
J gene: TRBJ2-3
V gene: TRBV30
CDR3 protein: CAWSVGSADTDTQYF
CDR3 DNA: TGTGCCTGGAGTGTAGGGTCCGCGGACACAGATACGCAGTATTTT

D gene: -
clone size: -
J gene: TRBJ2-6
V gene: TRBV18
CDR3 protein: CASSQGRSGANVLTF
CDR3 DNA: TGTGCCAGCTCACAGGGGCGCTCTGGGGCCAACGTCCTGACTTTC

D gene: -
clone size: -
J gene: TRBJ1-2
V gene: TRBV5-4
CDR3 protein: CASSLPGLGYTF
CDR3 DNA: TGTGCCAGCAGCTTGCCGGGGCTTGGCTACACCTTC

D gene: -
clone size: -
J gene: TRBJ1-1
V gene: TRBV2
CDR3 protein: CASRRDGANTEAFF
CDR3 DNA: TGTGCCAGCAGGCGGGACGGGGCAAACACTGAAGCTTTCTTT

D gene: TRBD2
clone size: -
J gene: TRBJ2-1
V gene: TRBV19
CDR3 protein: CASSVSTSGYNEQFF
CDR3 DNA: TGTGCCAGTAGTGTGTCGACTAGCGGTTACAATGAGCAGTTCTTC

D gene: -
clone size: -
J gene: TRBJ2-1
V gene: TRBV5-4
CDR3 protein: CASSPRPPDEDNEQFF
CDR3 DNA: TGTGCCAGCAGCCCGAGGCCGCCAGACGAGGACAATGAGCAGTTCTTC

D gene: TRBD2
clone size: -
J gene: TRBJ2-3
V gene: TRBV19
CDR3 protein: CASSTDLAGRDTQYF
CDR3 DNA: TGTGCCAGTAGTACGGATCTAGCGGGGAGGGATACGCAGTATTTT

D gene: -
clone size: few
J gene: TRBJ2-3
V gene: TRBV10-3
CDR3 protein: CAISAPGANTQYF
CDR3 DNA: TGTGCCATCAGTGCGCCAGGAGCAAATACGCAGTATTTT

D gene: -
clone size: few
J gene: TRBJ1-4
V gene: TRBV7-8
CDR3 protein: CASSLGGRANEKLFF
CDR3 DNA: TGTGCCAGCAGCTTAGGCGGGCGGGCTAATGAAAAACTGTTTTTT

D gene: -
clone size: few
J gene: TRBJ1-3
V gene: TRBV12-5
CDR3 protein: CASGLEAQKGSGNTIYF
CDR3 DNA: TGTGCTAGTGGTTTGGAGGCCCAAAAGGGGTCTGGAAACACCATATATTTT

D gene: TRBD1
clone size: -
J gene: TRBJ1-3
V gene: TRBV2
CDR3 protein: CASSGGQVVSGNTIYF
CDR3 DNA: TGTGCCAGCAGCGGCGGACAGGTTGTCTCTGGAAACACCATATATTTT